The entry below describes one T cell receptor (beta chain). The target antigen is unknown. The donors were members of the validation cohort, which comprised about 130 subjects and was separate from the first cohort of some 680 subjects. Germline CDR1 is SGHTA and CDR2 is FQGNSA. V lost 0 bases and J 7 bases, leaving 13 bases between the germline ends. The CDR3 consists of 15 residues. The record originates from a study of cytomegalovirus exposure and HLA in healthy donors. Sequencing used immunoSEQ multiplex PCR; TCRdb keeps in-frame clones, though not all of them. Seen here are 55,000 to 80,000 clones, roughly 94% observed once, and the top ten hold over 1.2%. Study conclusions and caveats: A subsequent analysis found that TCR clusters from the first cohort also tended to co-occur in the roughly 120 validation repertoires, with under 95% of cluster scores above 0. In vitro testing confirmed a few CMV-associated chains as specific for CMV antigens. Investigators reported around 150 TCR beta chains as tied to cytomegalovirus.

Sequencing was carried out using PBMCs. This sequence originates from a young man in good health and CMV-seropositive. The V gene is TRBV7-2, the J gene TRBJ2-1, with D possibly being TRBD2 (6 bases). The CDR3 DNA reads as TGTGCCAGCAGCTTAGCGCATAACGGGGGAAATGAGCAGTTCTTC. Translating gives CASSLAHNGGNEQFF. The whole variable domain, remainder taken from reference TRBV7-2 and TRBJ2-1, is GAGVSQSPSNKVTEKGKDVELRCDPISGHTALYWYRQSLGQGLEFLIYFQGNSAPDKSGLPSDRFSAERTGGSVSTLTIQRTQQEDSAVYLCASSLAHNGGNEQFFGPGTRLTVL.